Following are 7 T cell receptor beta chains from one sample sequenced in a study of shared T cell receptors in the human thymus (dated by TCRdb to the early 2020s). The library was made by the immunoSEQ multiplex PCR assay. TCRdb stores this immuneACCESS table with in-frame sequences only. Part of the clones is absent; in the studies checked, under half of the shortfall reflects unresolved V genes, and no reason is known for the rest. This sample holds roughly 660,000 clones; roughly 90% were observed only once. The ten largest clones represent 0.0095% to 0.011% of the sample. This same sample was also taken into another study, of human thymus T cells.

The sample consisted of thymocytes. The origin of the receptors is a boy less than two years old with a congenital heart defect. Donor details come from another sample of the same person, matched by shared clones.

V gene TRBV4-2 combines with J gene TRBJ2-7, with TRBD2 identical over 7 bases. Germline CDR1 reads LGHNA; CDR2 reads YNFKEQ. The junction had 9 bases not matched to a gene; V was cut back by 2 bases and J by 2 bases. The CDR3 sequence is 16 residues long. CDR3 in amino acids: CASSQLGEGNAYEQYF. In DNA, the CDR3 is TGTGCCAGCAGCCAACTTGGGGAGGGGAATGCCTACGAGCAGTACTTC.

V gene TRBV6-4 combines with J gene TRBJ2-3, with 7 positions matching TRBD2. Per the germline V gene, CDR1 is MRHNA and CDR2 is SNTAGT. The junction had 7 bases not matched to a gene; V was cut back by 0 bases and J by 1 base. CDR3 length: 17 amino acids. CDR3 bases: TGTGCCAGCAGTGACTCGAACGGGAGGAAGGGCACAGATACGCAGTATTTT. This sequence encodes CASSDSNGRKGTDTQYF.

The V call is TRBV29-1, the J call TRBJ2-2, with D possibly TRBD1 on 6 matching bases. Looked up from germline, CDR1 is SQVTM and CDR2 is ANQGSEA. There are 12 residues in the CDR3. Deletions cut 6 bases from V and 1 base from J, with 6 bases between. CDR3 residues: CSVGQNTGELFF. The CDR3 DNA reads as TGCAGCGTGGGACAGAACACCGGGGAGCTGTTTTTT.

This chain uses TRBV5-1 with TRBJ2-3; 9 positions agree with TRBD2. The CDR3 consists of 17 residues. CDR1 is SGHRS and CDR2 is YFSETQ in the germline V gene. V gave up 3 bases and J gave up 0 bases; unmatched junction bases: 8. Here the CDR3 reads CASSSRLADVSTDTQYF. The CDR3 DNA follows: TGCGCCAGCAGCTCGAGACTAGCGGACGTAAGCACAGATACGCAGTATTTT.

CDR3 residues: CASNPPRGQNYEQYF. In DNA, the CDR3 is TGTGCCAGCAACCCCCCTCGGGGACAGAACTACGAGCAGTACTTC. The J gene is TRBJ2-7, the V gene TRBV6-5, with 7 positions matching TRBD1. The junction had 12 bases not matched to a gene; V was cut back by 7 bases and J by 3 bases. The CDR3 is made up of 15 amino acids. Germline V gene sequence: CDR1 MNHEY, CDR2 SVGAGI.

This rearrangement joins TRBV5-5 to TRBJ2-7, with D possibly being TRBD2 (6 bases). Deletions cut 4 bases from V and 1 base from J, with 15 bases between. The CDR3 sequence is 15 residues long. The V gene's germline CDR1 is SGHKS and CDR2 YYEKEE (reference sequence). The CDR3 sequence: CASSLGGILSYEQYF. The CDR3 region has the DNA TGTGCCAGCAGCCTGGGAGGAATTTTATCCTACGAGCAGTACTTC.

The chain joins TRBV28 to TRBJ2-7; TRBD2 agrees at 9 bases. Germline V gives CDR1 MDHEN, CDR2 SYDVKM. The CDR3 runs to 14 residues. With 5 bases clipped from V and 4 bases from J, the junction kept 6 bases outside the gene matches. CDR3 coding DNA: TGTGCCAGCAGTCTAGCGGGGCCCGGGTACGAGCAGTACTTC. This codes for CASSLAGPGYEQYF.